This T cell receptor beta chain is drawn from a study of blood T cell repertoires in COVID-19. About the research overall: Material from acute and convalescent COVID-19 was sourced from the United States, Italy and Spain. Nucleic acid was either cDNA or gDNA, and it came from T cells, B-cell-depleted T cells, or PBMCs.

From germline, CDR1 is LGHDT and CDR2 YNNKEL (reference sequence). Trimming removed 7 bases at V and 0 bases at J, with 19 bases between. The CDR3 has 17 amino acids. Source study methods: Reference gene primer amplification gave nucleated cell count estimates. Measured with immunoSEQ multiplex PCR; TCRdb has only the in-frame clones, and not every one. The D gene and trimming were derived from the DNA, and the V and J assignments and clone size from that table. The sample consists of about 410,000 clones, 75% to 90% of them appearing once. Enrollment of patients from Seattle took place during active infection, with longitudinal follow-up.

The material sequenced was peripheral blood. This sequence originates from a woman in her thirties or forties with COVID-19, enrolled during active disease. V is TRBV3-1 (or the pseudogene TRBV3-2) and J is TRBJ1-3; D is unresolved. CDR3 in amino acids: CASTSLRGLNSGNTIYF. Written as DNA, the CDR3 is TGTGCCAGCACCAGTTTACGGGGTTTGAACTCTGGAAACACCATATATTTT.